The TCR beta chain described here comes from a study of blood T cells in healthy people across ages. The use of a sample-barcoded 5' primer and a J-beta primer mix characterized a second PCR of roughly 7 to 11 cycles. Every sample produced at least 3 million CDR3-containing paired-end reads. A single record per CDR3 protein comes from TCRdb applying MiXCR to the 5' RACE reads. Of 650,000 to 1,000,000 distinct CDR3 sequences listed, around 36% are singletons. V was pared by 4 bases and J by 1 base, with 7 bases of the junction left unmatched. The CDR3 loop spans 17 amino acids. Germline-derived CDR1 and CDR2 are ENHRY and SYGVKD. This clonotype has more than one count but fewer than ten.

The gene calls are TRBV10-3 and TRBJ2-5; TRBD2 agrees at 12 bases. The receptor's source is a man between 18 and 35 years old in good health. Sequencing was performed on blood. The CDR3 DNA reads TGTGCCATCAGTGCGACTAGCGGGGGCGGAGTCCAAGAGACCCAGTACTTC. Translated, it gives CAISATSGGGVQETQYF.